Presented here are 18 T cell receptor beta chains from one specimen sequenced in a study of response to subunit inactivated influenza vaccine. TCRdb re-called the RT-PCR reads through MiXCR, storing one row per CDR3 protein. This table holds around 580,000 distinct CDR3 sequences, roughly 10% found once. Specimen: PBMCs from blood, collected on the day of vaccination. The origin of the receptors is a man between 45 and 60 years old who received an inactivated influenza vaccine.

The chain links TRBV9 to TRBJ2-1; D remains unclear. V gave up 0 bases and J gave up 0 bases, with 10 bases separating them. Germline V gene lookup returns CDR1 SGDLS and CDR2 YYNGEE. The CDR3 length is 16 residues. For the CDR3, the DNA is TGTGCCAGCAGCGTAGCCAGCTCGGGCTCCTACAATGAGCAGTTCTTC. Translation: CASSVASSGSYNEQFF.

The table lists this clonotype with a few counts. This chain connects TRBV12-3 or TRBV12-4 to TRBJ2-2, with D perhaps TRBD1 (6 bases). CDR3 size: 14 residues. Trimming took 6 bases from V and 5 from J, leaving 13 bases between them. This chain's CDR3 is CASRRGTWTGELFF. CDR3 DNA: TGTGCCAGCAGGAGGGGGACATGGACCGGGGAGCTGTTTTTT.

This clonotype has ten or more counts. The chain recombines TRBV9 with TRBJ2-1; TRBD2 aligns across 11 bases. The CDR3 totals 15 residues. CDR1 SGDLS and CDR2 YYNGEE come from the germline V gene. With 0 bases clipped from V and 6 bases from J, the junction kept 2 bases outside the gene matches. The CDR3 DNA reads as TGTGCCAGCAGCGTAGGAACTAGCGGGAGCAATGAGCAGTTCTTC. This encodes CASSVGTSGSNEQFF.

Many counts were recorded for this clonotype. This chain uses TRBV2 with TRBJ2-1, with D possibly TRBD2 on 5 matching bases. V lost 7 bases and J lost 4, with 17 bases in between. The germline V gene has CDR1 SNHLY and CDR2 FYNNEI. This CDR3 is built from 15 residues. This CDR3 is CASIGWPTTYNEQFF. DNA of the CDR3: TGTGCCAGCATAGGGTGGCCGACTACTTACAATGAGCAGTTCTTC. The whole variable domain, remainder taken from reference TRBV2 and TRBJ2-1, is EPEVTQTPSHQVTQMGQEVILRCVPISNHLYFYWYRQILGQKVEFLVSFYNNEISEKSEIFDDQFSVERPDGSNFTLKIRSTKLEDSAMYFCASIGWPTTYNEQFFGPGTRLTVL.

There are a few counts of this clonotype. The chain couples TRBV5-5 to TRBJ2-7; perhaps TRBD2 as D (6 bases). The CDR3 has 16 amino acids. V lost 3 bases, J lost 2 bases, and 18 bases lay in between. Germline CDR1 is SGHKS and CDR2 is YYEKEE (reference sequence). Here the CDR3 reads CASSWGSSSETYEQYF. The CDR3 nucleotides are TGTGCCAGCAGCTGGGGGAGTTCTAGCGAAACCTACGAGCAGTACTTC.

This rearrangement joins TRBV20-1 to TRBJ2-2; a possible D gene is TRBD2 (7 bases). Trimming took 0 bases from V and 4 from J, leaving 12 bases between them. Germline V gene lookup returns CDR1 DFQATT and CDR2 SNEGSKA (reference sequence). This CDR3 region has 15 residues. The CDR3 here is CSARDRGATTGELFF. CDR3 coding DNA: TGCAGTGCTAGAGACCGGGGGGCCACCACCGGGGAGCTGTTTTTT.

This clonotype was seen at least ten times. V and J are TRBV11-2 and TRBJ2-3; D not certain. The CDR3 is 18 residues long. Germline CDR1 SGHAT, CDR2 FQNNGV. V was trimmed by 2 bases and J by 2 bases, leaving 20 bases between them. The CDR3: CASSLIGPGLVNTDTQYF. CDR3 nucleotide sequence: TGTGCCAGCAGCTTAATCGGGCCCGGCCTGGTTAACACAGATACGCAGTATTTT.

V is TRBV5-1 and J is TRBJ2-3, with 10 bases aligning to TRBD1. The CDR3 is made up of 15 amino acids. V lost 4 bases, J lost 4 bases, and 6 bases stayed unmatched. Germline-derived CDR1 and CDR2 are SGHRS and YFSETQ. CDR3 residues: CASSETGGIADTQYF. DNA of the CDR3: TGCGCCAGCAGCGAGACAGGGGGCATCGCAGATACGCAGTATTTT.

This rearrangement joins TRBV10-3 to TRBJ1-5, with D perhaps matching TRBD1 (5 bases). Germline CDR1 and CDR2: ENHRY and SYGVKD. The CDR3 runs 16 residues. Trimming took off 0 bases at V and 0 bases at J, with 9 bases between the two ends. The CDR3 DNA is TGTGCCATCAGTGAGTCTGCAGGGTCTAGCAATCAGCCCCAGCATTTT. Its protein is CAISESAGSSNQPQHF.

This clonotype was picked up many times. This chain connects TRBV15 to TRBJ2-1, with a tentative D call TRBD1 (6 bases). The CDR3 has 14 amino acids. V lost 0 bases and J 6 bases, leaving 9 bases between the germline ends. Germline V gene lookup returns CDR1 LNHNV and CDR2 YYDKDF (reference sequence). The CDR3 loop is CATSRDQGGNEQFF. CDR3 nucleotides: TGTGCCACCAGCAGAGATCAAGGGGGCAATGAGCAGTTCTTC.

Of note for this clonotype: One base away lies a much larger clone, so this may be a sequencing read error. The rearrangement uses TRBV7-6 and TRBJ1-2; no clear D. Trimming shortened V by 5 bases and J by 3 bases, and 22 bases separated the two germline ends. This CDR3 region has 17 residues. The V gene's germline CDR1 is SGHVS and CDR2 FNYEAQ. The CDR3 protein is CASSNSVGWETDYGYTF. For the CDR3, the DNA is TGTGCCAGCAGCAATTCGGTCGGGTGGGAAACAGACTATGGCTACACCTTC. Based on the CDR3 plus reference TRBV7-6 and TRBJ1-2, the full variable domain is GAGVSQSPRYKVTKRGQDVALRCDPISGHVSLYWYRQALGQGPEFLTYFNYEAQQDKSGLPNDRFSAERPEGSISTLTIQRTEQRDSAMYRCASSNSVGWETDYGYTFGSGTRLTVV.

The rearrangement links TRBV10-3 to TRBJ2-3; tentative D call: TRBD1 (5 bases). CDR1 and CDR2 from the germline V gene are ENHRY and SYGVKD. Between the trimmed V and J ends, which lost 4 bases and 0 bases, there was a span of 14 bases. The CDR3 is made up of 16 amino acids. The CDR3 loop is CAISALQRGSTDTQYF. DNA for the CDR3: TGTGCCATCAGTGCCCTACAAAGGGGTAGCACAGATACGCAGTATTTT.

This clonotype was detected only a few times. The CDR3 is CASSPHNEKLFF. CDR3 in DNA: TGTGCCAGCAGTCCCCACAATGAAAAACTGTTTTTT. This sequence joins TRBV12-3 or TRBV12-4 and TRBJ1-4; D remains ambiguous. Deletions cut 5 bases from V and 5 bases from J, with 6 bases between. This CDR3 is built from 12 residues.

The table lists this clonotype with a few counts. CDR3 residues: CSVAVGTGTRDNQPQHF. DNA for the CDR3: TGCAGCGTCGCGGTGGGGACAGGGACTCGGGACAATCAGCCCCAGCATTTT. The chain has TRBV29-1 and TRBJ1-5; 9 positions match TRBD1. The trim removed 6 bases at V and 3 bases at J, leaving 15 bases unmatched. Germline CDR1 SQVTM, CDR2 ANQGSEA. The CDR3 sequence is 17 residues long.

This clonotype appeared many times. The chain has TRBV18 and TRBJ1-2; D is perhaps TRBD1 (6 bases). CDR1 KGHSH and CDR2 LQKENI come from the germline V gene. V lost 0 bases, J lost 7 bases, and 15 bases lay in between. This CDR3 has 15 residues. CDR3 sequence reads: CASSPPTETGLGYTF. CDR3 sequence (DNA): TGTGCCAGCTCACCACCGACAGAAACAGGGCTTGGCTACACCTTC.

At least ten counts were recorded for this clonotype. CDR3 DNA sequence: TGTGCCGTGGGCGAGGGGGCTGGGCCCTACAATGAGCAGTTCTTC. This translates into CAVGEGAGPYNEQFF. V gene TRBV10-3 combines with J gene TRBJ2-1; the match to TRBD1 covers 7 bases. Per germline, CDR1 ENHRY and CDR2 SYGVKD. The CDR3 has 15 residues. Trimming at V came to 11 bases and at J to 2 bases, leaving 12 bases not matched to a gene.

The V gene is TRBV12-3 or TRBV12-4, the J gene TRBJ2-7; tentatively, D is TRBD1 (6 bases). Trimming left V 6 bases short and J 2 bases short, with 14 bases between. The CDR3 spans 14 residues. The CDR3 is CASSPQGNTYEQYF. CDR3 coding DNA: TGTGCCAGCAGCCCACAGGGAAACACCTACGAGCAGTACTTC.

This clonotype was detected many times. V is TRBV10-1 and J is TRBJ1-1; 7 positions agree with TRBD1. Germline loops: CDR1 WNHNN, CDR2 SYGVQD (reference sequence). Germline trimming cut 5 bases from V and 4 bases from J; bases unmatched to any gene: 10. The CDR3 runs 15 residues. The CDR3 loop is CASSYDRVGSTEAFF. CDR3 bases: TGCGCCAGCAGTTACGACAGGGTAGGGAGCACTGAAGCTTTCTTT.